One and the same sample provided the 6 T cell receptor beta chains below, sequenced in a study of blood T cell repertoires in COVID-19. Generated by immunoSEQ multiplex PCR, the TCRdb table keeps only in-frame clones and is missing some. The table records 250,000 to 350,000 clones, about 85% of them present only once. Source material: peripheral blood. The receptors stem from a man aged 18 to 29 with active or convalescent COVID-19.

The chain joins TRBV28 to TRBJ2-7, with D possibly TRBD1 on 6 matching bases. Germline-derived CDR1 and CDR2 are MDHEN and SYDVKM. The CDR3 is 15 amino acids. V was cut by 6 bases and J by 0 bases, with 15 bases left in between. Here the CDR3 DNA reads TGTGCCAGCAGGGGCCATGCGGACAGCTCCTACGAGCAGTACTTC. It is translated as CASRGHADSSYEQYF.

This rearrangement joins TRBV29-1 to TRBJ1-1; the D is unclear. Trimming removed 3 bases from V and 3 bases from J, with 5 bases in between. Germline V lookup: CDR1 SQVTM, CDR2 ANQGSEA. The CDR3 extends over 11 amino acids. The CDR3 here is CSVDEDTEAFF. In DNA form, the CDR3 reads TGCAGCGTTGACGAGGACACTGAAGCTTTCTTT.

The genes are TRBV5-6 and TRBJ1-1; 8 nucleotides match TRBD1. This CDR3 spans 12 amino acids. The germline gives CDR1 SGHDT, CDR2 YYEEEE. With V trimmed by 8 bases and J by 1 base, 1 base remained unmatched. The CDR3 DNA is TGTGCCAGTGGACAGGGGAACACTGAAGCTTTCTTT. It encodes CASGQGNTEAFF.

V is TRBV5-6 and J is TRBJ1-1; 7 positions match TRBD1. The CDR3 loop spans 15 amino acids. The trim removed 4 bases at V and 5 bases at J, leaving 11 bases unmatched. Germline V gives CDR1 SGHDT, CDR2 YYEEEE. The DNA of the CDR3 is TGTGCCAGCAGCGTGGACCCGACAGGGATTACTGAAGCTTTCTTT. Translation gives CASSVDPTGITEAFF.

The rearrangement links TRBV2 to TRBJ1-3, with TRBD1 as a possible D gene (5 bases). Germline values: CDR1 SNHLY, CDR2 FYNNEI. This CDR3 is built from 17 residues. Trimming took off 0 bases at V and 0 bases at J, with 12 bases between the two ends. CDR3 bases: TGTGCCAGCAGTGAAGCGGGGCCCTCGGGCTCTGGAAACACCATATATTTT. The encoded protein is CASSEAGPSGSGNTIYF.

CDR3 amino acids: CASSITGQGYPQPQHF. Here the CDR3 DNA reads TGTGCCAGTAGTATAACCGGACAAGGATATCCTCAGCCCCAGCATTTT. This sequence joins TRBV19 and TRBJ1-5, with D tentatively TRBD1 (5 bases). The CDR3 has 16 residues. CDR1 and CDR2 (germline): LNHDA, SQIVND (reference sequence). The germline V and J ends were trimmed by 2 bases and 6 bases, with 17 bases remaining between them. Full variable domain (outside the CDR3, taken from reference TRBV19 and TRBJ1-5): DGGITQSPKYLFRKEGQNVTLSCEQNLNHDAMYWYRQDPGQGLRLIYYSQIVNDFQKGDIAEGYSVSREKKESFPLTVTSAQKNPTAFYLCASSITGQGYPQPQHFGDGTRLSIL.